Listed below are T cell receptor beta chains from one sample, sequenced in a study of cytomegalovirus exposure and HLA in healthy donors. The data were produced by immunoSEQ multiplex PCR, yet TCRdb's version contains in-frame clones alone and is incomplete. The table has 190,000 or so clones, approximately 82% seen once. Sequencing input: PBMCs. Receptors originate from a woman aged 50 to 60 in good health and CMV-seropositive. CDR3s include the opening cysteine and the closing phenylalanine or tryptophan. The order of the fields is V gene, J gene, D gene, clone size, CDR3 protein, CDR3 DNA. A D gene is named only where the DNA matches it firmly. The size field is filled for only some rows; it gives once, few, many or a size class.

V: TRBV5-1; J: TRBJ1-2; D: -; size: -; CDR3: CASSLVWGRTEDGYTF; DNA: TGCGCCAGCAGCTTGGTTTGGGGTCGGACTGAGGACGGCTACACCTTC
V: TRBV2; J: TRBJ2-1; D: TRBD2; size: -; CDR3: CASSEGRSLAGYNEQFF; DNA: TGTGCCAGCAGTGAAGGGCGGTCGCTAGCGGGGTACAATGAGCAGTTCTTC
V: TRBV28; J: TRBJ1-5; D: TRBD1; size: -; CDR3: CASRPSGTGGVQPQHF; DNA: TGTGCCAGCAGACCATCCGGGACAGGCGGGGTTCAGCCCCAGCATTTT
V: TRBV5-1; J: TRBJ1-4; D: -; size: -; CDR3: CASSYYGVNEKLFF; DNA: TGCGCCAGCAGCTATTACGGGGTTAATGAAAAACTGTTTTTT
V: TRBV5-4; J: TRBJ1-4; D: TRBD1; size: once; CDR3: CASSLWGGQGSNEKLFF; DNA: TGTGCCAGCAGCTTGTGGGGAGGACAGGGGTCCAATGAAAAACTGTTTTTT
V: TRBV18; J: TRBJ2-1; D: TRBD1; size: -; CDR3: CASSPPDRVRNEQFF; DNA: TGTGCCAGCTCACCACCGGACAGGGTGAGAAATGAGCAGTTCTTC
V: TRBV19; J: TRBJ1-4; D: TRBD1; size: -; CDR3: CASSRDRGGDNEKLFF; DNA: TGTGCCAGTAGTCGAGACAGGGGAGGGGATAATGAAAAACTGTTTTTT
V: TRBV10-1; J: TRBJ2-7; D: -; size: -; CDR3: CASSEEQGGPEQYF; DNA: TGCGCCAGCAGTGAGGAACAGGGGGGGCCCGAGCAGTACTTC
V: TRBV18; J: TRBJ2-1; D: -; size: -; CDR3: CASSPGYQVYNEQFF; DNA: TGTGCCAGCTCACCAGGCTATCAGGTCTACAATGAGCAGTTCTTC
V: TRBV12-2; J: TRBJ1-1; D: -; size: few; CDR3: CASRRQGTDTEAFF; DNA: TGTGCAAGTCGGCGACAGGGTACGGACACTGAAGCTTTCTTT
V: TRBV19; J: TRBJ2-1; D: TRBD2; size: once; CDR3: CASSERGGRADEQFF; DNA: TGTGCCAGTAGTGAGCGGGGGGGCCGTGCTGATGAGCAGTTCTTC
V: TRBV25-1; J: TRBJ1-1; D: -; size: -; CDR3: CASSDVFLEGYTEAFF; DNA: TGTGCCAGCAGTGACGTATTTCTTGAGGGATACACTGAAGCTTTCTTT
V: TRBV30; J: TRBJ1-2; D: TRBD1; size: -; CDR3: CAWNHDRTGGGYGYTF; DNA: TGTGCCTGGAATCACGACCGGACAGGGGGTGGGTATGGCTACACCTTC
V: TRBV4-1; J: TRBJ1-5; D: TRBD1; size: -; CDR3: CASSTRQGTESNQPQHF; DNA: TGCGCCAGCAGCACCCGACAGGGGACGGAATCGAATCAGCCCCAGCATTTT
V: TRBV7-9; J: TRBJ2-2; D: -; size: -; CDR3: CASSIPGLLFTGELFF; DNA: TGTGCCAGCAGCATACCGGGACTTCTTTTCACCGGGGAGCTGTTTTTT
V: TRBV28; J: TRBJ2-7; D: TRBD1; size: -; CDR3: CASSLTGTGQSYEQYF; DNA: TGTGCCAGCAGTTTAACGGGGACAGGTCAATCCTACGAGCAGTACTTC
V: TRBV29-1; J: TRBJ2-1; D: TRBD1; size: -; CDR3: CSVPGQPYNEQFF; DNA: TGCAGCGTCCCGGGACAGCCCTACAATGAGCAGTTCTTC
V: TRBV7-2; J: TRBJ1-1; D: -; size: -; CDR3: CASREPADSATGTEAFF; DNA: TGTGCCAGCAGGGAACCGGCGGACAGCGCTACGGGCACTGAAGCTTTCTTT
V: TRBV14; J: TRBJ1-2; D: -; size: -; CDR3: CASSQNLGGDYGYTF; DNA: TGTGCCAGCAGCCAAAATCTAGGGGGGGACTACGGCTACACCTTC
V: TRBV7-3; J: TRBJ1-1; D: TRBD1; size: -; CDR3: CASSLNYRGRTEAFF; DNA: TGTGCCAGCAGCTTAAACTACAGGGGGCGAACTGAAGCTTTCTTT
V: TRBV6-5; J: TRBJ2-7; D: -; size: -; CDR3: CASSAYGLTYEQYF; DNA: TGTGCCAGCAGTGCCTACGGTCTTACCTACGAGCAGTACTTC
V: TRBV7-3; J: TRBJ2-2; D: TRBD1; size: -; CDR3: CASSPRDRDTGELFF; DNA: TGTGCCAGCAGCCCCCGGGACAGGGACACCGGGGAGCTGTTTTTT
V: TRBV29-1; J: TRBJ2-2; D: -; size: -; CDR3: CSVNRAPNTGELFF; DNA: TGCAGCGTCAACAGGGCACCGAACACCGGGGAGCTGTTTTTT
V: TRBV5-1; J: TRBJ2-3; D: -; size: -; CDR3: CASSLSRQGFDTQYF; DNA: TGCGCCAGCAGCTTGTCACGCCAGGGGTTTGATACGCAGTATTTT
V: TRBV7-6; J: TRBJ2-2; D: -; size: few; CDR3: CASTQGLDTGELFF; DNA: TGTGCCAGCACCCAGGGACTTGACACCGGGGAGCTGTTTTTT
V: TRBV5-1; J: TRBJ2-7; D: -; size: -; CDR3: CASSLSRTDPSYEQYF; DNA: TGCGCCAGCAGCTTGTCACGGACAGACCCTTCCTACGAGCAGTACTTC
V: TRBV5-1; J: TRBJ2-3; D: TRBD1; size: few; CDR3: CASSLRAGTGGDTQYF; DNA: TGCGCCAGCAGCTTGCGAGCCGGGACAGGGGGGGATACGCAGTATTTT
V: TRBV4-3; J: TRBJ1-4; D: -; size: few; CDR3: CASSQVPGGGGEKLFF; DNA: TGCGCCAGCAGCCAAGTCCCCGGGGGCGGGGGTGAAAAACTGTTTTTT